The 7 T cell receptor beta chains listed next were all sequenced from one sample in a study of response to subunit inactivated influenza vaccine. Each CDR3 protein is one row after TCRdb ran MiXCR on the RT-PCR reads. The profile shows around 200,000 distinct CDR3 sequences, approximately 12% of them singletons. The sample also formed part of further work on T cells expressing NK-cell markers. That paper states: Generation of TCR beta cDNA was performed by 5'RACE template switching incorporating UMIs.

The sequences come from CD8+ T cells sorted from PBMCs, collected 11 to 12 days after vaccination. The receptor source for this set is a man aged 45-65 years who received an inactivated influenza vaccine.

The chain employs TRBV10-2 and TRBJ2-2, with D perhaps TRBD1 or TRBD2 (8 bases each). The CDR3 extends over 16 amino acids. Trimming stripped 8 bases from V and 6 bases from J, with 22 bases between. The germline CDR1 and CDR2 sequences are WSHSY and SAAADI. CDR3 sequence reads: CASLTGGREVPGELFF. The CDR3 coding sequence is TGCGCCAGCCTTACAGGGGGGCGGGAGGTCCCCGGGGAGCTGTTTTTT.

This clonotype was seen a few times. The chain has TRBV6-2 or TRBV6-3 and TRBJ1-5; possible D gene TRBD1, 6 bases. Between the trimmed V and J ends, which lost 6 bases and 7 bases, there was a span of 16 bases. The CDR3 is 14 residues long. Germline CDR1 is MNHEY and CDR2 is SVGEGT. The CDR3 loop reads CASRSTGGSQPQHF. DNA for the CDR3: TGTGCCAGCAGGTCGACAGGAGGGTCGCAGCCCCAGCATTTT.

The chain links TRBV19 to TRBJ2-3; unclear D gene. Germline values: CDR1 LNHDA, CDR2 SQIVND (reference sequence). V was pared by 3 bases and J by 6 bases, with 16 bases between. This CDR3 contains 15 residues. The DNA of the CDR3 is TGTGCCAGTAGTATGACCGGCACTCCCTTCGATACGCAGTATTTT. This gives the protein CASSMTGTPFDTQYF.

This rearrangement joins TRBV12-3 or TRBV12-4 to TRBJ2-3, with 11 bases aligning to TRBD2. CDR3 length equals 16 residues. V dropped 3 bases and J dropped 2; count of bases not matched to a gene: 4. The CDR3, as DNA: TGTGCCAGCAGTTTCGCTAGCGGGGGGATCACAGATACGCAGTATTTT. Translated, it gives CASSFASGGITDTQYF.

In this sample, this clonotype turned up a few times. The V and J genes are TRBV13 and TRBJ2-7; weak D call: TRBD2 (5 bases). CDR3 length: 14 amino acids. V lost 4 bases to trimming and J lost 6 bases, with 16 bases between them. The germline V gene has CDR1 PRHDT and CDR2 FYEKMQ (reference sequence). For the CDR3, the DNA is TGTGCCAGCAGCTCCGAACGCGGGTTCCGCGAGCAGTACTTC. It encodes CASSSERGFREQYF.

This clonotype was seen only a few times. The chain links TRBV27 to TRBJ2-5, with TRBD1 identical over 7 bases. V was clipped by 5 bases and J by 7 bases; unmatched bases: 10. Germline-derived CDR1 and CDR2 are MNHEY and SMNVEV (reference sequence). The CDR3 is 14 residues long. The CDR3 protein is CASSKNRGGLTQYF. CDR3 in DNA: TGTGCCAGCAGTAAAAACAGGGGTGGGCTGACCCAGTACTTC.

The rearrangement joins TRBV11-2 to TRBJ2-3; 11 bases line up with TRBD2. This CDR3 is 21 amino acids long. With V trimmed by 0 bases and J by 0 bases, 14 bases remained unmatched. Looked up from germline, CDR1 is SGHAT and CDR2 is FQNNGV. The CDR3, as DNA: TGTGCCAGCAGCTTAGAGCCCCCACTTAGCGGGAGGGCCCTGAGCACAGATACGCAGTATTTT. This sequence encodes CASSLEPPLSGRALSTDTQYF.